The clone carrying this T cell receptor (beta chain) has a handful of counts. Template material for amplifying TCR beta CDR3 regions consisted of RNA transcripts. First-round RT-PCR with HTBI primers amplified the TCR CDR3 region. TCRdb reprocessed the multiplex PCR reads via MiXCR and lists one record per CDR3 protein. The sample comprises roughly 700,000 distinct CDR3 sequences, approximately 15% of which are singletons, and roughly a sixth rests with the top ten. The sample comes from a study of T cells in Graves' hyperthyroidism and ophthalmopathy. This CDR3 spans 14 amino acids. Losses at the gene ends were 2 bases for V and 4 bases for J; bases not matched to a gene: 4. The germline gives CDR1 SGHTS, CDR2 YDEGEE. The hyperthyroidism patients had all been newly diagnosed, and their disease duration was under 2 months. Their ages ranged from 18 to 65 years.

Input material: blood. The TCR sequence derives from a middle-aged man with Graves' hyperthyroidism. The rearrangement joins TRBV5-8 to TRBJ1-2; 8 nucleotides line up with TRBD1. CDR3 in amino acids: CASSFGRGLYGYTF. The CDR3 DNA follows: TGTGCCAGCAGCTTCGGCAGGGGGCTCTATGGCTACACCTTC.